The sequence of this TCR beta chain was determined in a study of cytomegalovirus exposure and HLA in healthy donors. Whole-study results and caveats: Overall, some 160 TCR beta chains were annotated as cytomegalovirus-associated. When analyzed later, a missense DCLRE1C variant was found to be linked to TCR beta V- and J-gene trimming. It was shown in a later analysis that HLA-associated TCR beta chains were more clonally expanded than other, equally common chains.

V gave up 1 base and J gave up 4 bases, with 11 bases separating them. The CDR3 consists of 15 residues. The germline gives CDR1 LNHDA, CDR2 SQIVND (reference sequence). The PCR ran on 60 Vbeta and 13 Jbeta primers. In the original processing: An analysis performed later counted roughly 80 million unique TCR beta chains (around 11 million of them shared). TCRdb keeps only in-frame clones here, not all; method: immunoSEQ multiplex PCR. From that table come the V and J calls and clone size; the DNA was used to work out D and trimming. The top ten hold about 6.7% of the sample, which has under 150,000 clones, under 85% seen once. On this clone: Its antigen remains unknown.

Sequenced input: PBMCs. The chain is built from TRBV19 and TRBJ1-5; D may be TRBD1 (6 bases). This TCR came from a woman aged 40 to 50 in good health and CMV-seropositive. CDR3 region: CASSIGGTSNQPQHF. The CDR3, as DNA: TGTGCCAGTAGTATAGGAGGGACATCAAATCAGCCCCAGCATTTT.